This TCR beta chain was identified during a study of CD8 T cells in ankylosing spondylitis. Study observations and caveats: Clones that were linked to disease were CD8+ and were relatively rare in peripheral blood. Reports of some motif variants in reactive arthritis synovial fluid and blood predate this one. Matched ankylosing spondylitis synovial fluid reportedly showed significant enrichment of disease-linked clones.

As concerns this clonotype: Its antigen remains unknown.

Molecular-barcoded quantitative 5'-RACE produced these TCR beta libraries. TCRdb re-called the 5' RACE reads through MiXCR, storing one row per CDR3 protein. The sample consists of some 87,000 distinct CDR3 sequences, about 8.1% of them appearing once. V lost 4 bases, J lost 1 base, and 4 bases stayed unmatched. Germline CDR1 and CDR2: LGHNA and YNFKEQ. CDR3 length equals 16 residues. The specimen was blood, either unsorted or a sorted T cell fraction (not recorded which). The clonotype was recovered from a male donor with ankylosing spondylitis or in good health (not recorded which). The chain combines TRBV4-2 with TRBJ2-2; 9 nucleotides match TRBD2. CDR3 protein: CASSRSTSGNTGELFF. For the CDR3, the DNA is TGTGCCAGCAGCCGATCGACTAGCGGGAACACCGGGGAGCTGTTTTTT.